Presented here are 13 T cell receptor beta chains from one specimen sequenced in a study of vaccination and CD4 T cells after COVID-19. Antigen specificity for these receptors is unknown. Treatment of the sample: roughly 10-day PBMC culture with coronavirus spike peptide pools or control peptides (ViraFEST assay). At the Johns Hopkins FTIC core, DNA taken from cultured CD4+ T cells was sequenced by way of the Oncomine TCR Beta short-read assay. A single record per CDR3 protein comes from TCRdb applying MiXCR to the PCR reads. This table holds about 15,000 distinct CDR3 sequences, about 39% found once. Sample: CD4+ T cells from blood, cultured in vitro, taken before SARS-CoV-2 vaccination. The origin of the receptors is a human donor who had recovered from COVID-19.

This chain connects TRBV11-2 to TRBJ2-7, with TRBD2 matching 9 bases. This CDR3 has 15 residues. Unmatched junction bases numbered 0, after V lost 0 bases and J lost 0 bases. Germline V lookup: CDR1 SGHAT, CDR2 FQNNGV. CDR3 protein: CASSLELAGSYEQYF. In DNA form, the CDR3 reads TGTGCCAGCAGCTTAGAACTAGCGGGCTCCTACGAGCAGTACTTC.

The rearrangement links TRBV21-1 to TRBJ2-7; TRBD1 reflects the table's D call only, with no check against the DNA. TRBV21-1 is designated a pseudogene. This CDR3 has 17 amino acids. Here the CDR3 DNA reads TGTGCCAGCAGCCCCGACGGCCGAGGACAGGGACCCTACGAGCAGTACTTC. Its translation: CASSPDGRGQGPYEQYF.

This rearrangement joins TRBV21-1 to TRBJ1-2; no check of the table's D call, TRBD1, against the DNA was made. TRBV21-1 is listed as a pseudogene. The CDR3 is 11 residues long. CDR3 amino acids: CASEGVYGYTF. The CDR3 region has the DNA TGTGCCAGCGAGGGGGTTTATGGCTACACCTTC.

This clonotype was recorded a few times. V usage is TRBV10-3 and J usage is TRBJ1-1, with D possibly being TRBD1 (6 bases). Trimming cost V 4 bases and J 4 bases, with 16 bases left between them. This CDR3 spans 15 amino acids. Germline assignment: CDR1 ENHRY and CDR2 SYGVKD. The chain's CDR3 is CAISGRRGRVTEAFF. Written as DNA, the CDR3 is TGTGCCATCAGTGGACGGCGGGGGCGGGTCACTGAAGCTTTCTTT.

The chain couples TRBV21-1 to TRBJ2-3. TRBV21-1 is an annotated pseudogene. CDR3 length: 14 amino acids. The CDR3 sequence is CASSKAGSTDTQYF. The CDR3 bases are TGTGCCAGCAGCAAGGCGGGATCAACAGATACGCAGTATTTT.

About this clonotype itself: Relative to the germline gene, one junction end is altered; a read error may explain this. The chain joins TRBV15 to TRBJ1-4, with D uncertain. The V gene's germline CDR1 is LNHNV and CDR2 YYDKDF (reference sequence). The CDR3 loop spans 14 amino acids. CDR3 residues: CATSRDRWDEKLFF. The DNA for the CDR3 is TGTGCTACCAGCAGAGATCGGTGGGATGAAAAACTGTTTTTT.

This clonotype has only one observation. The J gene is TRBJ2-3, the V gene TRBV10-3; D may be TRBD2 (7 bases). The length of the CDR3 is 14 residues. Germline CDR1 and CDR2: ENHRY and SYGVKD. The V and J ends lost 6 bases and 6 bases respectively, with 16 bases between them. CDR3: CAIRAGAGTDTQYF. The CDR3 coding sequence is TGTGCCATCAGGGCGGGGGCAGGGACGGATACGCAGTATTTT.

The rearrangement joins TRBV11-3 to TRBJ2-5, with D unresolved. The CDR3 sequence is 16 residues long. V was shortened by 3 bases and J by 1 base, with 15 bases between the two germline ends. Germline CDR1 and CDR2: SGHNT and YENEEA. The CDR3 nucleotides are TGTGCCAGCAGCTTGAGGAAAATTTCTACCCAAGAGACCCAGTACTTC. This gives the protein CASSLRKISTQETQYF. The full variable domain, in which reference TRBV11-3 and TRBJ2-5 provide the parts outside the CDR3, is EAGVVQSPRYKIIEKKQPVAFWCNPISGHNTLYWYLQNLGQGPELLIRYENEEAVDDSQLPKDRFSAERLKGVDSTLKIQPAELGDSAVYLCASSLRKISTQETQYFGPGTRLLVL.

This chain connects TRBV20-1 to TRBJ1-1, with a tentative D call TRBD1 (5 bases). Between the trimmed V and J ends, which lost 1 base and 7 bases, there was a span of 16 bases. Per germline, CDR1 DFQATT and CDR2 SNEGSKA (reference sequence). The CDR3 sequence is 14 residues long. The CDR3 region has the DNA TGCAGTGCTAGAGGGCCAGGGAAGTACGGTGAAGCTTTCTTT. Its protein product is CSARGPGKYGEAFF.

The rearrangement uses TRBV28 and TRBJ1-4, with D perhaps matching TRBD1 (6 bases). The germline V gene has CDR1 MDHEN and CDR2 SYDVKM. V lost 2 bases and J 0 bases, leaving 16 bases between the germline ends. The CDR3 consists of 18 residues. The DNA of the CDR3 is TGTGCCAGCAGTTTAATCGCCCACAGGACAGCAACTAATGAAAAACTGTTTTTT. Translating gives CASSLIAHRTATNEKLFF.

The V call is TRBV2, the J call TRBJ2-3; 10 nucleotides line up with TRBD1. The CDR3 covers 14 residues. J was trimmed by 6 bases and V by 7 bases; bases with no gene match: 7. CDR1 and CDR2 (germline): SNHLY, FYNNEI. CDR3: CASNQGGQGDTQYF. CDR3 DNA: TGTGCCAGCAACCAGGGGGGACAGGGGGATACGCAGTATTTT.

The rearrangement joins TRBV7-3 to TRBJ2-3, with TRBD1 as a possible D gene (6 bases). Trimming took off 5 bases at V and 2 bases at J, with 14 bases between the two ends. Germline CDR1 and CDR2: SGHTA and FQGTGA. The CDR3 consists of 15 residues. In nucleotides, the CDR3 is TGTGCCAGCAGCCCGACAGGCGACCCCACAGATACGCAGTATTTT. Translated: CASSPTGDPTDTQYF. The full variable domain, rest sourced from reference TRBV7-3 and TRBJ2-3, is GAGVSQTPSNKVTEKGKYVELRCDPISGHTALYWYRQSLGQGPEFLIYFQGTGAADDSGLPNDRFFAVRPEGSVSTLKIQRTERGDSAVYLCASSPTGDPTDTQYFGPGTRLTVL.

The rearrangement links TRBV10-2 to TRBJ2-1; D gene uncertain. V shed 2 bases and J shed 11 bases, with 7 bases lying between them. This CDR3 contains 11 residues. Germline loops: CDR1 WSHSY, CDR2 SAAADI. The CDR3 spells CASSEVRQQFF. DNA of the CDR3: TGCGCCAGCAGTGAGGTCAGACAGCAGTTCTTC.